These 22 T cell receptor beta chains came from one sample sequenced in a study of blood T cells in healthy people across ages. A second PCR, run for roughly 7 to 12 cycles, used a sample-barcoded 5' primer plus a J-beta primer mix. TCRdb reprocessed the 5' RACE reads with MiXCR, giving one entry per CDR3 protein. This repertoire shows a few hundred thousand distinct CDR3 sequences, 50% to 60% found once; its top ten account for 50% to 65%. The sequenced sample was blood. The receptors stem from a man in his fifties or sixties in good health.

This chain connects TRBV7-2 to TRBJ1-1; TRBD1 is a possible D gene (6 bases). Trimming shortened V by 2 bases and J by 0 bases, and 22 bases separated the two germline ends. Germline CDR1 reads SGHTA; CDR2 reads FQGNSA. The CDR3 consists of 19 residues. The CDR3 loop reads CASSLRGQRTLRMNTEAFF. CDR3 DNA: TGTGCCAGCAGCTTAAGGGGACAACGTACCCTAAGGATGAACACTGAAGCTTTCTTT.

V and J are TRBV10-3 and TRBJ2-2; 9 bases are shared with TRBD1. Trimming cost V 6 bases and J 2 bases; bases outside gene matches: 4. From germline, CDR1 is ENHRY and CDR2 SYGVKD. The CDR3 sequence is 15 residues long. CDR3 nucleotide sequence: TGTGCCATCAGGGGACAGGGTCCTAACACCGGGGAGCTGTTTTTT. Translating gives CAIRGQGPNTGELFF.

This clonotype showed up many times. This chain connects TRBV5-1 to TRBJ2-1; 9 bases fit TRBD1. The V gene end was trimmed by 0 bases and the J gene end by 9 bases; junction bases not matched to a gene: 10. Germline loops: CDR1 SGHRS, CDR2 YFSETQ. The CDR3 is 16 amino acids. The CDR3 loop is CASSLGSRDRVGEQFF. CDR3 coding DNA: TGCGCCAGCAGCTTGGGATCGAGGGACAGGGTCGGTGAGCAGTTCTTC.

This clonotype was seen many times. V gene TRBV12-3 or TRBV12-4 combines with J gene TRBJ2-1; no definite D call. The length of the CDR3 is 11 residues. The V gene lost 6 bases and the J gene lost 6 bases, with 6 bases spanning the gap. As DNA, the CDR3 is TGTGCCAGCAGCCCCTCCAATGAGCAGTTCTTC. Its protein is CASSPSNEQFF.

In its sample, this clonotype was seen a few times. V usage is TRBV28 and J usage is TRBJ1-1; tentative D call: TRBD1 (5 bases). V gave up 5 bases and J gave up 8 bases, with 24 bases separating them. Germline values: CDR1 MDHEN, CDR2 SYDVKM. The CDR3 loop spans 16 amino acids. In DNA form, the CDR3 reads TGTGCCAGCAGTCCGCCCGCGGGGGGAGGGGTTTCAGAAGCTTTCTTT. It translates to CASSPPAGGGVSEAFF. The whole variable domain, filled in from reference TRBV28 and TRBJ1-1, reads DVKVTQSSRYLVKRTGEKVFLECVQDMDHENMFWYRQDPGLGLRLIYFSYDVKMKEKGDIPEGYSVSREKKERFSLILESASTNQTSMYLCASSPPAGGGVSEAFFGQGTRLTVV.

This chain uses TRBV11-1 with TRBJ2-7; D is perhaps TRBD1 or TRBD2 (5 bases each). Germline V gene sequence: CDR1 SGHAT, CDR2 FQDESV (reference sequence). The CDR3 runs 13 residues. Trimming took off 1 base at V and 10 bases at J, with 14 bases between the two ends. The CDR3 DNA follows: TGTGCCAGCAGCTTAGTTGCCGGGGCGGCCCAGTACTTC. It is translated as CASSLVAGAAQYF.

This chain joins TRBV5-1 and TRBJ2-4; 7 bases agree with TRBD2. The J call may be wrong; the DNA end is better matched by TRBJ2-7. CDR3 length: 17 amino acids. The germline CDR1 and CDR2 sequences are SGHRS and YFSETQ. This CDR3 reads CASSLAPSSGSTYEQYF. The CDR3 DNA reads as TGCGCCAGCAGCTTGGCCCCCTCTAGCGGCTCAACCTACGAGCAGTACTTC.

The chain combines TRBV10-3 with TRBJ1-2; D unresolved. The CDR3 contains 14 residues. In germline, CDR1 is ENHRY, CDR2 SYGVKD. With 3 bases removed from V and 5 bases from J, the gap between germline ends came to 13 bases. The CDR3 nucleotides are TGTGCCATCAGTGAAGGGTCAATGGGGTATGGCTACACCTTC. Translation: CAISEGSMGYGYTF.

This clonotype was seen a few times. CDR3 protein: CSAGDHTSGSYEQYF. The CDR3 DNA reads as TGCAGTGCAGGGGACCACACGTCAGGGTCCTACGAGCAGTACTTC. The chain recombines TRBV20-1 with TRBJ2-7, with D perhaps matching TRBD1 or TRBD2 (5 bases each). Germline V gene data show CDR1 as DFQATT and CDR2 as SNEGSKA (reference sequence). The CDR3 has 15 residues. The ends were cut back, 6 bases at V and 1 base at J, with 19 bases in the middle.

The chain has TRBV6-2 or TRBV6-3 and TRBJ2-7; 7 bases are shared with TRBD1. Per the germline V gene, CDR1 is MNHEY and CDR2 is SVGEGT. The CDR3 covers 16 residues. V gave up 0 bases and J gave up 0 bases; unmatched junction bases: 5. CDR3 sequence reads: CASSYSGRGNSYEQYF. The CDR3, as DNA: TGTGCCAGCAGTTACTCGGGCAGGGGGAACTCCTACGAGCAGTACTTC.

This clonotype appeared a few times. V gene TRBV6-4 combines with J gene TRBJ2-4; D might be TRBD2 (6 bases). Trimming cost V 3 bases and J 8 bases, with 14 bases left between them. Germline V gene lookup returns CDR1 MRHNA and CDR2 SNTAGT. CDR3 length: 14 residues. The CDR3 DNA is TGTGCCAGCAGTGAGGAAGGAGGGGCTGACATTCAGTACTTC. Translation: CASSEEGGADIQYF.

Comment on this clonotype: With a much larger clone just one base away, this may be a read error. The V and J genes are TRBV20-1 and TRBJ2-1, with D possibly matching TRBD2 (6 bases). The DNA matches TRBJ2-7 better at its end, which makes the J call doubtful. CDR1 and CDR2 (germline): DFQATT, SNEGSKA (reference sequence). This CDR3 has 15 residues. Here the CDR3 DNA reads TGCAGTGCTAGAGCCCCAGCGGGTCTTAATAATGAGCAGTACTTC. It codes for CSARAPAGLNNEQYF.

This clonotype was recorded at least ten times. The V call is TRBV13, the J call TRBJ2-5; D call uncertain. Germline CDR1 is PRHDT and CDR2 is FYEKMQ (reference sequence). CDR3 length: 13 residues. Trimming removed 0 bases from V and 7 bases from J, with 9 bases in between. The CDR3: CASSLGTWGTQYF. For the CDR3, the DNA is TGTGCCAGCAGCTTAGGCACATGGGGGACCCAGTACTTC. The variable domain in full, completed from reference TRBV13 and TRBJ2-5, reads AAGVIQSPRHLIKEKRETATLKCYPIPRHDTVYWYQQGPGQDPQFLISFYEKMQSDKGSIPDRFSAQQFSDYHSELNMSSLELGDSALYFCASSLGTWGTQYFGPGTRLLVL.

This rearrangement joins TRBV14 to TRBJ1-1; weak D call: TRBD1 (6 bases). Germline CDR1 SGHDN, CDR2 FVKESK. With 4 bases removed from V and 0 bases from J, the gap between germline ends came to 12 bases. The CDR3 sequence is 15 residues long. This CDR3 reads CASSRRTGMNTEAFF. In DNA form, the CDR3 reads TGTGCCAGCAGCCGTCGTACAGGGATGAACACTGAAGCTTTCTTT.

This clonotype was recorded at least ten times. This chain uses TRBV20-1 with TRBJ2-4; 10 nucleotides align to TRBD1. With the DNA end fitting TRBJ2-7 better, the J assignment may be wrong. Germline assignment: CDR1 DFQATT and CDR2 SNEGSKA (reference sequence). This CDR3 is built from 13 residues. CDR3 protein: CSAAGTGVGEQYF. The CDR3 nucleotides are TGCAGTGCGGCAGGGACAGGGGTCGGCGAGCAGTACTTC.

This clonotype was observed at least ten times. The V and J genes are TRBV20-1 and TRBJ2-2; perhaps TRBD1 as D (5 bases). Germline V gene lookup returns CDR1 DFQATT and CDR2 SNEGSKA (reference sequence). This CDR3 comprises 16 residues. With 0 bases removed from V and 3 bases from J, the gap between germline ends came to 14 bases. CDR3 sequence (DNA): TGCAGTGCTAGAGATAGCCTAGAAGGGGACACCGGGGAGCTGTTTTTT. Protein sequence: CSARDSLEGDTGELFF.

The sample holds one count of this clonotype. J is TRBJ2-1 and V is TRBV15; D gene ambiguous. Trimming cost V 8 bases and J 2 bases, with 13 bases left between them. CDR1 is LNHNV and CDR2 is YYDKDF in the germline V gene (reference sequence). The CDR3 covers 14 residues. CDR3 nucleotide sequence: TGTGCCACCGCGGCCCGGGCAGCCTACAATGAGCAGTTCTTC. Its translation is CATAARAAYNEQFF.

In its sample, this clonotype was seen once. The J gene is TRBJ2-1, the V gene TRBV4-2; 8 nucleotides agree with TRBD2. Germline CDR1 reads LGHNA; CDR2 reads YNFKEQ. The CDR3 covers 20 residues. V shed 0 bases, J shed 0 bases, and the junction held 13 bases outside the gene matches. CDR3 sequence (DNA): TGTGCCAGCAGCCAAGATCATGTGCGGGGGGCCCTGAGCTCCTACAATGAGCAGTTCTTC. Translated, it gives CASSQDHVRGALSSYNEQFF.

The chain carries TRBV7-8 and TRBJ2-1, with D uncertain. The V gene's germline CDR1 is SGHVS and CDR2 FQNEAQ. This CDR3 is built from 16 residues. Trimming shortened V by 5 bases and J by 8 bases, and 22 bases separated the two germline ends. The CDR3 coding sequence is TGTGCCAGCAGCCCCCGGTTAAAAACAGCCGTCCATGAGCAGTTCTTC. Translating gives CASSPRLKTAVHEQFF.

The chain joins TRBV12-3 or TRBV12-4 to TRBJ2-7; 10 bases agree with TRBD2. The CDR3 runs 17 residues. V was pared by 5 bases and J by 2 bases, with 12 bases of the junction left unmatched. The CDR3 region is CASSVRKLAGRAYEQYF. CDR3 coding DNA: TGTGCCAGCAGTGTCCGGAAACTAGCGGGAAGAGCCTACGAGCAGTACTTC.

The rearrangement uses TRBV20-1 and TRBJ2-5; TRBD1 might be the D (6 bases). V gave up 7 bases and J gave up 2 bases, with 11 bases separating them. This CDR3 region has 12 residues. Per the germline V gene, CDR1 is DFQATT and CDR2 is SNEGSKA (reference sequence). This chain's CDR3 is CSVWDTQETQYF. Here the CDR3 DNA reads TGCAGTGTCTGGGACACACAAGAGACCCAGTACTTC.

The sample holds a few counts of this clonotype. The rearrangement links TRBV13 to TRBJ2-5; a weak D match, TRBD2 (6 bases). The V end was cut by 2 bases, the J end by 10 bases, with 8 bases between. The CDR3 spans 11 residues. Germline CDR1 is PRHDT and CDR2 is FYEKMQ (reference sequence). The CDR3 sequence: CASSLHGGQYF. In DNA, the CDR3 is TGTGCCAGCAGCTTACACGGGGGCCAGTACTTC. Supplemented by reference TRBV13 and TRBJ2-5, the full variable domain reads AAGVIQSPRHLIKEKRETATLKCYPIPRHDTVYWYQQGPGQDPQFLISFYEKMQSDKGSIPDRFSAQQFSDYHSELNMSSLELGDSALYFCASSLHGGQYFGPGTRLLVL.